Below, 29 T cell receptor beta chains from the same sample are listed, as sequenced in a study of blood T cell repertoires in COVID-19. TCRdb's table, derived via immunoSEQ multiplex PCR, lists solely in-frame clones and lacks some. Of about 120,000 clones in the sample, about nine tenths were seen once. Sequencing was done on a sample of peripheral blood. These receptors came from a human donor with active COVID-19. The donor label of this sample is uncertain.

V usage is TRBV5-1 and J usage is TRBJ2-7; a possible D gene is TRBD1 (5 bases). The CDR3 sequence is 15 residues long. Trimming shortened V by 4 bases and J by 3 bases, and 17 bases separated the two germline ends. CDR1 SGHRS and CDR2 YFSETQ come from the germline V gene. The CDR3 DNA reads TGCGCCAGCAGCATAGACAGAGCTCAAAACTACGAGCAGTACTTC. Translation: CASSIDRAQNYEQYF.

The chain has TRBV6-5 and TRBJ2-3; TRBD1 agrees at 9 bases. Unmatched junction bases numbered 6, after V lost 6 bases and J lost 2 bases. The CDR3 extends over 15 amino acids. From germline, CDR1 is MNHEY and CDR2 SVGAGI. The CDR3 reads CASRSDRGFTDTQYF. CDR3 bases: TGTGCCAGCAGGTCGGACAGGGGATTCACAGATACGCAGTATTTT.

The chain couples TRBV5-4 to TRBJ2-7, with 7 bases aligning to TRBD1. V lost 9 bases and J lost 4; bases outside the gene matches: 13. The CDR3 runs to 14 residues. Germline assignment: CDR1 SGHNT and CDR2 YYREEE (reference sequence). CDR3: CAIKNGTELYEQYF. The DNA of the CDR3 is TGTGCCATCAAGAACGGGACAGAACTATACGAGCAGTACTTC.

The chain uses TRBV7-2 and TRBJ2-5; tentatively, D is TRBD2 (5 bases). The CDR3 has 13 residues. The V gene's germline CDR1 is SGHTA and CDR2 FQGNSA. The germline V and J ends were trimmed by 1 base and 3 bases, with 6 bases remaining between them. CDR3 nucleotides: TGTGCCAGCAGCTTAGACGGGAAAGAGACCCAGTACTTC. This codes for CASSLDGKETQYF.

The chain carries TRBV19 and TRBJ1-1; a possible D gene is TRBD1 (5 bases). Trimming took 0 bases from V and 0 from J, leaving 8 bases between them. This CDR3 has 15 residues. CDR1 LNHDA and CDR2 SQIVND come from the germline V gene (reference sequence). CDR3: CASSIDGGVNTEAFF. Here the CDR3 DNA reads TGTGCCAGTAGTATAGATGGGGGGGTGAACACTGAAGCTTTCTTT.

This clone was found once. The chain links TRBV24-1 to TRBJ2-2; D perhaps matches TRBD1 (5 bases). This CDR3 is 15 amino acids long. Trimming left V 1 base short and J 4 bases short, with 9 bases between. CDR1 is KGHDR, CDR2 SFDVKD, per germline. The CDR3, as DNA: TGTGCCACCAGTGATTTAAGACAGTCCACCGGGGAGCTGTTTTTT. Its protein is CATSDLRQSTGELFF.

This chain joins TRBV6-5 and TRBJ1-3; 9 bases are a match to TRBD1. Germline CDR1 is MNHEY and CDR2 is SVGAGI. V gave up 11 bases and J gave up 4 bases; unmatched junction bases: 6. The CDR3 consists of 13 residues. The chain's CDR3 is CAGGTGSGNTIYF. The CDR3 DNA follows: TGTGCCGGGGGGACAGGGTCCGGAAACACCATATATTTT.

The chain's CDR3 is CASSFQLADEQFF. The CDR3 nucleotides read TGTGCCAGCAGTTTTCAACTAGCGGATGAGCAGTTCTTC. The V and J genes are TRBV12-3 or TRBV12-4 and TRBJ2-1; 8 bases are shared with TRBD2. V lost 3 bases to trimming and J lost 8 bases; unmatched junction nucleotides: 3. The CDR3 has 13 residues.

This clone is a singleton in its sample. The genes are TRBV6-6 and TRBJ2-2, with 8 nucleotides matching TRBD2. Germline CDR1 reads MNHNY; CDR2 reads SVGAGI (reference sequence). The CDR3 has 14 residues. The V segment lost 2 bases and the J segment 6 bases; nucleotides outside the gene matches: 2. CDR3 sequence: CASSYPGGAGELFF. In DNA form, the CDR3 reads TGTGCCAGCAGTTACCCCGGGGGGGCCGGGGAGCTGTTTTTT.

This clone came up once. The chain employs TRBV5-5 and TRBJ2-7, with D perhaps matching TRBD1 (6 bases). Germline V CDR1 and CDR2: SGHKS, YYEKEE (reference sequence). Deletions cut 0 bases from V and 4 bases from J, with 14 bases between. There are 15 residues in the CDR3. CDR3: CASSLALGARYEQYF. CDR3 sequence (DNA): TGTGCCAGCAGCTTGGCCCTGGGGGCCAGATACGAGCAGTACTTC.

The chain joins TRBV29-1 to TRBJ2-3; TRBD2 agrees at 9 bases. V lost 1 base, J lost 1 base, and 3 bases stayed unmatched. The length of the CDR3 is 15 residues. Looked up from germline, CDR1 is SQVTM and CDR2 is ANQGSEA. CDR3 loop: CSVEGGRGGTDTQYF. CDR3 coding DNA: TGCAGCGTTGAAGGCGGGAGGGGTGGCACAGATACGCAGTATTTT.

Written as DNA, the CDR3 is TGTGCCAGCAGCCAATCGGGAGGGTACGAGCAGTACTTC. It specifies CASSQSGGYEQYF. The V gene is TRBV16, the J gene TRBJ2-7, with 7 bases matching TRBD2. There are 13 residues in the CDR3. The V segment lost 0 bases and the J segment 4 bases; nucleotides outside the gene matches: 0. CDR1 KGHSY and CDR2 FQNENV come from the germline V gene.

The chain carries TRBV19 and TRBJ2-7, with D unresolved. The CDR3 is 12 residues long. V was pared by 0 bases and J by 3 bases, with 3 bases between. Germline V CDR1 and CDR2: LNHDA, SQIVND (reference sequence). CDR3 DNA sequence: TGTGCCAGTAGTATAGACAGCTACGAGCAGTACTTC. It codes for CASSIDSYEQYF.

The chain links TRBV6-6 to TRBJ1-1; 10 nucleotides match TRBD1. Losses at the gene ends were 5 bases for V and 6 bases for J; bases not matched to a gene: 18. Germline CDR1 MNHNY, CDR2 SVGAGI (reference sequence). The length of the CDR3 is 18 residues. The CDR3: CASSPLTPTRQGASEAFF. DNA of the CDR3: TGTGCCAGCAGTCCGCTCACACCTACGCGACAGGGGGCCTCTGAAGCTTTCTTT.

This clone is a singleton in its sample. V gene TRBV7-2 combines with J gene TRBJ1-6, with 9 nucleotides matching TRBD1. This CDR3 has 19 residues. J gave up 7 bases and V 2 bases, and 15 bases lay outside the gene matches. CDR1 and CDR2 (germline): SGHTA, FQGNSA. The CDR3 is CASSLRGPETGGSNSPLHF. CDR3 nucleotides: TGTGCCAGCAGCTTAAGGGGCCCAGAAACAGGGGGCTCCAATTCACCCCTCCACTTT.

This chain links TRBV19 with TRBJ2-3; D perhaps matches TRBD2 (5 bases). The CDR3 covers 15 residues. The V gene's germline CDR1 is LNHDA and CDR2 SQIVND (reference sequence). V dropped 4 bases and J dropped 0 bases, with 11 bases sitting between them. This CDR3 is CASSNKDSSTDTQYF. The CDR3 DNA is TGTGCCAGTAGTAATAAGGACTCTAGCACAGATACGCAGTATTTT.

The V gene is TRBV30, the J gene TRBJ2-5; the match to TRBD1 covers 7 bases. This CDR3 is 14 amino acids long. CDR1 and CDR2 from the germline V gene are GTSNPN and SVGIG (reference sequence). J lost 7 bases, V lost 4 bases, and 12 bases had no gene match. CDR3 coding DNA: TGTGCCTGGAATGAGGGACAGCTAATCGGGACCCAGTACTTC. As protein: CAWNEGQLIGTQYF.

This sequence joins TRBV7-8 and TRBJ1-6; 7 nucleotides line up with TRBD1. Germline V CDR1 and CDR2: SGHVS, FQNEAQ. V gave up 0 bases and J gave up 3 bases; unmatched junction bases: 5. The CDR3 consists of 17 residues. The CDR3 nucleotides are TGTGCCAGCAGCTTAGCGACTGACAGGGACTATAATTCACCCCTCCACTTT. Its translation: CASSLATDRDYNSPLHF.

V is TRBV4-3 and J is TRBJ1-3; D call uncertain. CDR1 and CDR2 from the germline V gene are LGHNA and YSLEER. The V end lost 1 base, the J end lost 0 bases, and 7 bases lay between the germline ends. The CDR3 has 15 residues. The CDR3 region is CASSQGQNSGNTIYF. In nucleotides, the CDR3 is TGCGCCAGCAGCCAAGGGCAGAACTCTGGAAACACCATATATTTT.

J is TRBJ1-4 and V is TRBV5-4; possible D gene TRBD1, 5 bases. The CDR3 runs to 16 residues. Trimming took off 4 bases at V and 5 bases at J, with 18 bases between the two ends. The germline V gene has CDR1 SGHNT and CDR2 YYREEE (reference sequence). CDR3 loop: CASSPSSGANNEKLFF. CDR3 DNA sequence: TGTGCCAGCAGCCCGTCGAGCGGGGCCAACAATGAAAAACTGTTTTTT.

Remarks on this clone: The same CDR3 arises from other DNA sequences in this sample as well. The chain carries TRBV9 and TRBJ2-2, with D hard to call. There are 14 residues in the CDR3. V was shortened by 0 bases and J by 0 bases, with 3 bases between the two germline ends. Germline V gene sequence: CDR1 SGDLS, CDR2 YYNGEE. The CDR3 nucleotides are TGTGCCAGCAGCGTAGCAGCGAACACCGGGGAGCTGTTTTTT. Its translation is CASSVAANTGELFF.

V is TRBV6-5 and J is TRBJ2-7, with a weak D call TRBD2 (5 bases). This CDR3 has 15 residues. The V and J ends lost 2 bases and 3 bases respectively, with 14 bases between them. Germline V gene lookup returns CDR1 MNHEY and CDR2 SVGAGI. The CDR3 spells CASSYTSRGDYEQYF. The CDR3 bases are TGTGCCAGCAGTTACACCTCCCGGGGAGACTACGAGCAGTACTTC.

V usage is TRBV20-1 and J usage is TRBJ1-4; D is unclear. This CDR3 spans 11 amino acids. The germline V and J ends were trimmed by 4 bases and 11 bases, with 11 bases remaining between them. Per the germline V gene, CDR1 is DFQATT and CDR2 is SNEGSKA (reference sequence). The CDR3 DNA follows: TGCAGTGCTACGGAGATCGGCAAACTGTTTTTT. Translated: CSATEIGKLFF.

This chain joins TRBV12-3 or TRBV12-4 and TRBJ1-2; no reliable D call. The CDR3 runs to 12 residues. V was shortened by 3 bases and J by 6 bases, with 8 bases between the two germline ends. Here the CDR3 DNA reads TGTGCCAGCAGTTTTTCGGTAAATGGCTACACCTTC. It specifies CASSFSVNGYTF.

V gene TRBV14 combines with J gene TRBJ2-2, with 7 bases identical to TRBD2. Germline V gene lookup returns CDR1 SGHDN and CDR2 FVKESK. The junction had 6 bases not matched to a gene; V was cut back by 4 bases and J by 4 bases. The CDR3 runs 15 residues. The chain's CDR3 is CASSPLAATTGELFF. In DNA, the CDR3 is TGTGCCAGCAGCCCTCTAGCGGCGACCACCGGGGAGCTGTTTTTT.

The chain is built from TRBV10-1 and TRBJ2-1; the match to TRBD1 covers 7 bases. Germline lookup yields CDR1 WNHNN and CDR2 SYGVQD (reference sequence). J gave up 10 bases and V 6 bases, and 18 bases lay outside the gene matches. The length of the CDR3 is 16 residues. The CDR3 nucleotides are TGCGCCAGCAGATATAAGAGACAGGGCCGCAATGAAGAGCAGTTCTTC. Translated: CASRYKRQGRNEEQFF.

A remark on this clone: A junction end diverges from the germline sequence, so it may reflect a read error. The chain combines TRBV6-5 with TRBJ1-4; TRBD1 is a possible D gene (6 bases). Germline V CDR1 and CDR2: MNHEY, SVGAGI. The CDR3 is 13 residues long. The DNA for the CDR3 is TGTGCCAGCAGTAACTCCAGGGGCGAAAAACTGTTTTTT. It translates to CASSNSRGEKLFF.

The chain joins TRBV7-2 to TRBJ1-1, with TRBD1 as a possible D gene (5 bases). Germline CDR1 reads SGHTA; CDR2 reads FQGNSA. Trimming shortened V by 5 bases and J by 2 bases, and 12 bases separated the two germline ends. This CDR3 has 14 amino acids. The CDR3 protein is CASSPWTLNTEAFF. Here the CDR3 DNA reads TGTGCCAGCAGCCCCTGGACACTCAACACTGAAGCTTTCTTT.

The gene calls are TRBV7-2 and TRBJ2-6; 7 nucleotides line up with TRBD1. The CDR3 is made up of 17 amino acids. The trim removed 5 bases at V and 2 bases at J, leaving 9 bases unmatched. The germline V gene encodes CDR1 SGHTA and CDR2 FQGNSA. The DNA for the CDR3 is TGTGCCAGCAGCCCGACAGGGTTCGCGCCTGGGGCCAACGTCCTGACTTTC. This sequence encodes CASSPTGFAPGANVLTF.